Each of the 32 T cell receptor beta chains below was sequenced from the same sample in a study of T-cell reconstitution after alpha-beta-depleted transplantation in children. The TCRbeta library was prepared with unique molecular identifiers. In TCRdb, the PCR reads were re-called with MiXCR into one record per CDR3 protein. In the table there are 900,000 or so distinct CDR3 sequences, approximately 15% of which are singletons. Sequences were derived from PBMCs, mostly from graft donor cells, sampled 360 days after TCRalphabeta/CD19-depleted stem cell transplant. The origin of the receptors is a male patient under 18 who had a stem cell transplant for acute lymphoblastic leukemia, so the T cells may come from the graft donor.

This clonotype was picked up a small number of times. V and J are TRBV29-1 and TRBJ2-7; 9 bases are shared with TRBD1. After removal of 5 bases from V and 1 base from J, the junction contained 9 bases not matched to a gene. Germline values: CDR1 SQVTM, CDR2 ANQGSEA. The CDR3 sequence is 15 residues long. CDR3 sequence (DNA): TGCAGCGTTAAAGGGACAGGGCTTTCGTCCTACGAGCAGTACTTC. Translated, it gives CSVKGTGLSSYEQYF.

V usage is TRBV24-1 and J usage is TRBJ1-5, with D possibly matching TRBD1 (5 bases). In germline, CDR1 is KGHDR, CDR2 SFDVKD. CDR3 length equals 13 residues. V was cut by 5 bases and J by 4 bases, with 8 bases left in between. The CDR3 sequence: CATSGDGNQPQHF. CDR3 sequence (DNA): TGTGCCACCAGTGGGGACGGGAATCAGCCCCAGCATTTT.

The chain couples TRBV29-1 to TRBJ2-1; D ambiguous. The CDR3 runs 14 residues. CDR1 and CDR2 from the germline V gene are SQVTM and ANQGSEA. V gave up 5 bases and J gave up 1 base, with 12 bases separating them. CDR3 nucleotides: TGCAGCGTTACTCACGTGGAGTCCTACAATGAGCAGTTCTTC. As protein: CSVTHVESYNEQFF.

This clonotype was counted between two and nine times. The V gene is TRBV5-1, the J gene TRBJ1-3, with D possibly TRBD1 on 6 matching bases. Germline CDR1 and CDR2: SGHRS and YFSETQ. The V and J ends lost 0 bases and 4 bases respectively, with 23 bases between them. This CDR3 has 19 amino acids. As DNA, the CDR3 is TGCGCCAGCAGCTTGGAACCGACAGGTGGAGGGACGGGGGGAAACACCATATATTTT. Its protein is CASSLEPTGGGTGGNTIYF. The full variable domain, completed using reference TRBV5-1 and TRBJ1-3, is KAGVTQTPRYLIKTRGQQVTLSCSPISGHRSVSWYQQTPGQGLQFLFEYFSETQRNKGNFPGRFSGRQFSNSRSEMNVSTLELGDSALYLCASSLEPTGGGTGGNTIYFGEGSWLTVV.

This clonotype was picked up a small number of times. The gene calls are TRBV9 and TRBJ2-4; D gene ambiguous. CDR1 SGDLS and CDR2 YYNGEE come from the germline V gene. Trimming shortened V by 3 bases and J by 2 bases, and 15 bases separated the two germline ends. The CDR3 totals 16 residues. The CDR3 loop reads CASSDPKGAPKNIQYF. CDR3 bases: TGTGCCAGCAGCGATCCCAAAGGAGCGCCCAAAAACATTCAGTACTTC. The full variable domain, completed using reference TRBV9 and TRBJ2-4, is DSGVTQTPKHLITATGQRVTLRCSPRSGDLSVYWYQQSLDQGLQFLIQYYNGEERAKGNILERFSAQQFPDLHSELNLSSLELGDSALYFCASSDPKGAPKNIQYFGAGTRLSVL.

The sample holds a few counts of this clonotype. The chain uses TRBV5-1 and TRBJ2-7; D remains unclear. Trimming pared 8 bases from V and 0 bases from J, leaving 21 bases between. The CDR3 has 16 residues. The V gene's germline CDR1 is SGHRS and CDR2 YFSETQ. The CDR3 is CARVPRTESSSYEQYF. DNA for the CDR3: TGCGCCAGGGTACCCAGGACCGAATCGAGCTCCTACGAGCAGTACTTC.

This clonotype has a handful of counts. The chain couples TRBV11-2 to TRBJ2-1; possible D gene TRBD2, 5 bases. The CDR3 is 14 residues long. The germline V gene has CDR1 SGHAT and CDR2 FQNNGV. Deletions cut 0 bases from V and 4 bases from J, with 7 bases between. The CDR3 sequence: CASSLEAAYNEQFF. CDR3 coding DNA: TGTGCCAGCAGCTTAGAAGCGGCGTACAATGAGCAGTTCTTC.

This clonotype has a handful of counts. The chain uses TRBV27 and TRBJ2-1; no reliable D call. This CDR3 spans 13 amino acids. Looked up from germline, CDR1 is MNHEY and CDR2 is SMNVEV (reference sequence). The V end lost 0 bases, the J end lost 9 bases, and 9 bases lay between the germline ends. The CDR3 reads CASSLSARGEQFF. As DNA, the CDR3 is TGTGCCAGCAGTTTATCGGCCCGAGGTGAGCAGTTCTTC.

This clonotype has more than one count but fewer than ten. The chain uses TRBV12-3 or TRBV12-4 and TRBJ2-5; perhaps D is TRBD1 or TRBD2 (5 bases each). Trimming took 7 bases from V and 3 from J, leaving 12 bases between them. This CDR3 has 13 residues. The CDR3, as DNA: TGTGCCAGCAAAAGGGACCCCGAAGAGACCCAGTACTTC. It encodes CASKRDPEETQYF.

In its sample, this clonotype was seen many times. The CDR3 sequence: CASSPHDNEQFF. The CDR3, as DNA: TGCGCCAGCAGCCCGCATGACAATGAGCAGTTCTTC. The chain recombines TRBV4-1 with TRBJ2-1; no reliable D call. The germline CDR1 and CDR2 sequences are MGHRA and YSYEKL. The germline V and J ends were trimmed by 4 bases and 5 bases, with 6 bases remaining between them. The CDR3 extends over 12 amino acids.

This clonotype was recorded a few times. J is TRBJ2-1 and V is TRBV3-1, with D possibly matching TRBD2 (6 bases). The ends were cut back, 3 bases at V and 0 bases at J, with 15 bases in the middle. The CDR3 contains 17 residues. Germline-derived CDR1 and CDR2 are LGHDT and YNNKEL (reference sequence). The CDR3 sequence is CASSHDSGISSYNEQFF. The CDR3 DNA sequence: TGTGCCAGCAGCCATGATAGCGGTATTAGCTCCTACAATGAGCAGTTCTTC.

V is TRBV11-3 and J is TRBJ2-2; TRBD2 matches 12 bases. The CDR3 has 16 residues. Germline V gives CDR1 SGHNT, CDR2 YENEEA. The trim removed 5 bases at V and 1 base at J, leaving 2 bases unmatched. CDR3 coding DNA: TGTGCCAGCAGCGCGGGACTAGCGGGGAACACCGGGGAGCTGTTTTTT. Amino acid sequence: CASSAGLAGNTGELFF.

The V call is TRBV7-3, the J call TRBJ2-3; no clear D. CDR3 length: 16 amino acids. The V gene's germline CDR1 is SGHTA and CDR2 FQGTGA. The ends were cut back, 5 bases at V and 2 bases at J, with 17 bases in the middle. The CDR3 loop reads CASSQGRNTHTDTQYF. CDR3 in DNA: TGTGCCAGCAGCCAAGGACGGAATACCCACACAGATACGCAGTATTTT.

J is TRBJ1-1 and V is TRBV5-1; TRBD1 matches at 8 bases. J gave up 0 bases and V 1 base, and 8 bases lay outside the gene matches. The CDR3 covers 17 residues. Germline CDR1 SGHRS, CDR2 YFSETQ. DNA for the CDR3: TGCGCCAGCAGCTTGCCCACCGACAGGGGTATGAACACTGAAGCTTTCTTT. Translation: CASSLPTDRGMNTEAFF.

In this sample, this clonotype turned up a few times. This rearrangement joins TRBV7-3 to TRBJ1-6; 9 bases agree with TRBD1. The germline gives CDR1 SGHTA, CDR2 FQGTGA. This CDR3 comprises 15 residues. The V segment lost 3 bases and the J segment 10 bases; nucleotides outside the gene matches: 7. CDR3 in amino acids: CASSFGTGLTSPLHF. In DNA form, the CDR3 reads TGTGCCAGCAGCTTTGGGACAGGGCTAACATCACCCCTCCACTTT.

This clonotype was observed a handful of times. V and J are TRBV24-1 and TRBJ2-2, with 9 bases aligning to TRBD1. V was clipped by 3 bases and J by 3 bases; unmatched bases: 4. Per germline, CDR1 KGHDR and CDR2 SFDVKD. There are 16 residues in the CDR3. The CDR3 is CATSDLRDRDTGELFF. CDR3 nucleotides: TGTGCCACCAGTGATCTCCGGGACAGGGACACCGGGGAGCTGTTTTTT.

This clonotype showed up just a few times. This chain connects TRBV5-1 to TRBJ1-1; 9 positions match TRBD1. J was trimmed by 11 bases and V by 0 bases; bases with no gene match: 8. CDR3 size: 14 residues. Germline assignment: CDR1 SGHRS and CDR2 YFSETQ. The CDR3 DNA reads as TGCGCCAGCAGCTTGGCCGTGGGACAGGGTTATGCTTTCTTT. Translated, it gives CASSLAVGQGYAFF. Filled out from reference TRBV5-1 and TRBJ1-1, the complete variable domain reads KAGVTQTPRYLIKTRGQQVTLSCSPISGHRSVSWYQQTPGQGLQFLFEYFSETQRNKGNFPGRFSGRQFSNSRSEMNVSTLELGDSALYLCASSLAVGQGYAFFGQGTRLTVV.

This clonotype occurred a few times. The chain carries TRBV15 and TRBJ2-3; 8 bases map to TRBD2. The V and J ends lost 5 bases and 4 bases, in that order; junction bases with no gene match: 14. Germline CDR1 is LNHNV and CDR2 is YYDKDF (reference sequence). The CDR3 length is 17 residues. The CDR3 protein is CATSGPWGAGVADTQYF. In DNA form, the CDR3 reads TGTGCCACCAGCGGTCCCTGGGGAGCGGGAGTGGCAGATACGCAGTATTTT.

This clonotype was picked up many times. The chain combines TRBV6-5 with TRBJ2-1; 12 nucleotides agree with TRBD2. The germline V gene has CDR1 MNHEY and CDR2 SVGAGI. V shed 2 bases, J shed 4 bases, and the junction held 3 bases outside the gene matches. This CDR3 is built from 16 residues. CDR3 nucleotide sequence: TGTGCCAGCAGTTACATAACTAGCGGGAGGTACAATGAGCAGTTCTTC. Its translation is CASSYITSGRYNEQFF.

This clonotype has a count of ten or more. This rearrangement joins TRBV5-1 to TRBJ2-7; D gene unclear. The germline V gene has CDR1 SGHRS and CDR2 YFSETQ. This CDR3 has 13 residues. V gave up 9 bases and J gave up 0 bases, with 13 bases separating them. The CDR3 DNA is TGCGCCACCCGTAAGACCGTCTCCTACGAGCAGTACTTC. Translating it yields CATRKTVSYEQYF.

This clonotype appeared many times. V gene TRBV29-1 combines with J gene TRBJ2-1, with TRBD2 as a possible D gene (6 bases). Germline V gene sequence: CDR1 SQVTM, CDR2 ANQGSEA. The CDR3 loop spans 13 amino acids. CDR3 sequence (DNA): TGCAGTGCCTTGACTAGCTCCTACAATGAGCAGTTCTTC. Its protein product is CSALTSSYNEQFF.

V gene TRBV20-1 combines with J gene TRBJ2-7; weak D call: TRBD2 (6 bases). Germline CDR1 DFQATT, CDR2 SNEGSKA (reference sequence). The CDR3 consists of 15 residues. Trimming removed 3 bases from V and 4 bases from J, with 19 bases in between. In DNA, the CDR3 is TGCAGTGCTAGTGGGGGGTGGGGGAGAGGGTACGAGCAGTACTTC. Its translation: CSASGGWGRGYEQYF.

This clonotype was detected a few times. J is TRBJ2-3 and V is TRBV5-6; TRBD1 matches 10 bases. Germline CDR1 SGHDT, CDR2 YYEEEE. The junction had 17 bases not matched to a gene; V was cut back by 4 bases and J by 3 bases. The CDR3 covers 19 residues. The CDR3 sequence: CASSHEPGQGIRRTDTQYF. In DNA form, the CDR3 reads TGTGCCAGCAGCCACGAACCGGGACAGGGGATAAGGAGGACAGATACGCAGTATTTT.

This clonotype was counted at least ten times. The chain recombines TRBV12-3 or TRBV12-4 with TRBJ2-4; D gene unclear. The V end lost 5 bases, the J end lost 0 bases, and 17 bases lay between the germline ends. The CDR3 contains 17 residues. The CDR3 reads CASSHLAAEVAKNIQYF. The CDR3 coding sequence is TGTGCCAGCAGTCATTTGGCGGCCGAGGTAGCCAAAAACATTCAGTACTTC.

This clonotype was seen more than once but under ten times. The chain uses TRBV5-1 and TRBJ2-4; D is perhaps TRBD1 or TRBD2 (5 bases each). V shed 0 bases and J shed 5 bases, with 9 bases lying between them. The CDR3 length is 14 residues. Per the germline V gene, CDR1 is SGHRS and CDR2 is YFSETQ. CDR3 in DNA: TGCGCCAGCAGCTTGGGGGGGTACGAAAACATTCAGTACTTC. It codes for CASSLGGYENIQYF.

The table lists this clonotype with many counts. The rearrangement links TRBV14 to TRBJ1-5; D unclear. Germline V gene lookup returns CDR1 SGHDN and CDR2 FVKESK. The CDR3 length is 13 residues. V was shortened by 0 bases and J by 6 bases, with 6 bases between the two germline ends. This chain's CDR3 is CASSQDLLQPQHF. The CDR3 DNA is TGTGCCAGCAGCCAAGATCTTCTTCAGCCCCAGCATTTT.

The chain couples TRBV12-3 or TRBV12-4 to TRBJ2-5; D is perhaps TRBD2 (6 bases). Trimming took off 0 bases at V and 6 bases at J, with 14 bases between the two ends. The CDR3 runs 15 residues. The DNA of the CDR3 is TGTGCCAGCAGTTTAGCTGGCGGACTAACCAAGACCCAGTACTTC. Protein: CASSLAGGLTKTQYF.

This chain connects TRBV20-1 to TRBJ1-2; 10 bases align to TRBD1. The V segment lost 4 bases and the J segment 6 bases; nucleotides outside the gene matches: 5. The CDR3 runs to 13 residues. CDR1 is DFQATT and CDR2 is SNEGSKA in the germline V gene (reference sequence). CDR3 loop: CSATGQGYDGYTF. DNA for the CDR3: TGCAGTGCTACGGGACAGGGGTATGATGGCTACACCTTC.

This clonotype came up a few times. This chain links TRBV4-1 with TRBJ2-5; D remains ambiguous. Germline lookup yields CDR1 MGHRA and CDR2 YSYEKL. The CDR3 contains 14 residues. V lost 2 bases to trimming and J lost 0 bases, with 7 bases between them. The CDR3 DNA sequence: TGCGCCAGCAGCCAACTGGCCCACCAAGAGACCCAGTACTTC. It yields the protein CASSQLAHQETQYF.

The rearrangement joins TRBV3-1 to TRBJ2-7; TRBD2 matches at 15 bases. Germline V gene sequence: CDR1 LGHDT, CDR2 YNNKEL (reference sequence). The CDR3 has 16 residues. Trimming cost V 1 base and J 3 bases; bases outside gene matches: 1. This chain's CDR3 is CASSQGGLAGGYEQYF. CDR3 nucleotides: TGTGCCAGCAGCCAAGGGGGACTAGCGGGAGGCTACGAGCAGTACTTC.

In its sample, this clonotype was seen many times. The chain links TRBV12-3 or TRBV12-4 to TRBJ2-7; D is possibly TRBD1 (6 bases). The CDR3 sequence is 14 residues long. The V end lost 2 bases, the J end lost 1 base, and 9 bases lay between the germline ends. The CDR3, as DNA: TGTGCCAGCAGTTTAATGGGGGCGTCCTACGAGCAGTACTTC. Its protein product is CASSLMGASYEQYF.

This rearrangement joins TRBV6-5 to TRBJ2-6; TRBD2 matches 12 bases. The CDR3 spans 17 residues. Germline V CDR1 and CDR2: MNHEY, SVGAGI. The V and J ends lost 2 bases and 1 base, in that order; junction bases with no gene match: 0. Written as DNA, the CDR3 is TGTGCCAGCAGTTACCTAGCGGGAGGGTCTGGGGCCAACGTCCTGACTTTC. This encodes CASSYLAGGSGANVLTF.